This T cell receptor (beta chain) was profiled in a study of STAT5B mutations in CD4+ large granular lymphocyte leukemia. Study overall: Among healthy controls, a particular HLA allele went with more CDR3 'QG' motifs. Study-level results: CD4-sorted patient repertoires seemed more clonal than healthy CD4+ repertoires. TRBV06-family usage was enriched in top patient clones (8/27) versus controls (2/35).

Germline assignment: CDR1 LGHNA and CDR2 YSLEER. V dropped 4 bases and J dropped 7; count of bases not matched to a gene: 8. CDR3 length equals 15 residues. Of note for this clone: The antigen is undetermined.

Produced via immunoSEQ multiplex PCR; TCRdb's table is partial and in-frame only. The sample lists tens of thousands of clones; 84% were seen once. Sequenced sample: CD4+ T cells from blood buffy coats. The source of this sequence is a human donor in good health. The chain joins TRBV4-3 to TRBJ1-4, with TRBD1 matching 8 bases. CDR3 loop: CASSRVTGVVEKLFF. The CDR3 bases are TGCGCCAGCAGCCGAGTGACAGGGGTGGTTGAAAAACTGTTTTTT.